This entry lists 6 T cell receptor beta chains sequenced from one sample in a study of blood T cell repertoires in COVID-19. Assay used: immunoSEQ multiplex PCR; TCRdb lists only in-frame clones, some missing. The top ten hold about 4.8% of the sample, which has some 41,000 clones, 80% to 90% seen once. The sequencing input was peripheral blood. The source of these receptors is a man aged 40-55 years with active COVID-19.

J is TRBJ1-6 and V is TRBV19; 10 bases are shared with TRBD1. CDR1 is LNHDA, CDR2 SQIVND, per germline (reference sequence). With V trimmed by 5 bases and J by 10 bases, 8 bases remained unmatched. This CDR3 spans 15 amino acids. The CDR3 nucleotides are TGTGCCAGTAGTGCCGCGACAGGGGGCGAATCACCCCTCCACTTT. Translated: CASSAATGGESPLHF. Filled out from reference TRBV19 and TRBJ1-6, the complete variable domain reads DGGITQSPKYLFRKEGQNVTLSCEQNLNHDAMYWYRQDPGQGLRLIYYSQIVNDFQKGDIAEGYSVSREKKESFPLTVTSAQKNPTAFYLCASSAATGGESPLHFGNGTRLTVT.

This CDR3 reads CASRGGQHQPQHF. The CDR3 region has the DNA TGTGCCAGCAGAGGGGGACAGCATCAGCCCCAGCATTTT. J is TRBJ1-5 and V is TRBV28; 7 bases are a match to TRBD1. CDR1 MDHEN and CDR2 SYDVKM come from the germline V gene. This CDR3 has 13 amino acids. Germline trimming cut 6 bases from V and 5 bases from J; bases unmatched to any gene: 4.

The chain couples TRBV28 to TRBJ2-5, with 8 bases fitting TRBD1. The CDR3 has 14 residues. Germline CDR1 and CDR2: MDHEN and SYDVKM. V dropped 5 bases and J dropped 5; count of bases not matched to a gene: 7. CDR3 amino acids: CASSRQGPGETQYF. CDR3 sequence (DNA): TGTGCCAGCAGTAGACAGGGGCCGGGGGAGACCCAGTACTTC.

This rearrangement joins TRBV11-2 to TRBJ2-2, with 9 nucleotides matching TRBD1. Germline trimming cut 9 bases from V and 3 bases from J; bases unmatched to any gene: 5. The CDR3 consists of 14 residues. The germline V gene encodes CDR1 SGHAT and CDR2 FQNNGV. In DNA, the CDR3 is TGTGCCAGTGCGGGACAGGGTTACACCGGGGAGCTGTTTTTT. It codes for CASAGQGYTGELFF.

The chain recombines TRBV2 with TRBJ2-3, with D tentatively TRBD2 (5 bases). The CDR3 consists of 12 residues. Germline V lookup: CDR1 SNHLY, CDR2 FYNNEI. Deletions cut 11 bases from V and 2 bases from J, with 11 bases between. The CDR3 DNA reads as TGTGCCGGGGAGCCCGCCACAGATACGCAGTATTTT. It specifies CAGEPATDTQYF.

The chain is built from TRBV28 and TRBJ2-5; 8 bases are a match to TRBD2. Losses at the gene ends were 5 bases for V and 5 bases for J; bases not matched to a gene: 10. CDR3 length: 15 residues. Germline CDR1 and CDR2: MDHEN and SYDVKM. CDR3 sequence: CASSPSAGGGETQYF. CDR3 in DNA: TGTGCCAGCAGTCCCTCGGCGGGAGGAGGCGAGACCCAGTACTTC. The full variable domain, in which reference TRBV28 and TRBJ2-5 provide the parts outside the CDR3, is DVKVTQSSRYLVKRTGEKVFLECVQDMDHENMFWYRQDPGLGLRLIYFSYDVKMKEKGDIPEGYSVSREKKERFSLILESASTNQTSMYLCASSPSAGGGETQYFGPGTRLLVL.